The entry below describes one T cell receptor (beta chain). Its antigen remains unidentified. Semi-nested PCR with Nested Universal Primer A followed constant-region reverse priming of full-length variable regions. TCRdb re-derived calls from the 5' RACE reads in MiXCR, one entry per CDR3 protein. This table has 8,500 to 14,000 distinct CDR3 sequences, around a quarter appearing once. Study observations and caveats: Tumor Tregs overlapped most with tumor, then blood, naive CD4+ cells. Tumor memory CD4+ T cell TCR gene usage clustered with blood and lymph node memory CD4+ cells and lymph node naive CD4+ cells.

Trimming cost V 4 bases and J 3 bases; bases outside gene matches: 12. Germline V CDR1 and CDR2: SNHLY, FYNNEI. The CDR3 consists of 17 residues. The sorted Tregs were CD4+CD25+CD127-/low cells. V gene TRBV2 combines with J gene TRBJ1-2, with TRBD1 matching over 9 bases. The material sequenced was Tregs sorted from a lymph node. The sequence was collected from a female donor with breast cancer. The CDR3 nucleotides are TGTGCCAGCAGTGCCCCCGGGACAGGGAAATACGACTATGGCTACACCTTC. Translation gives CASSAPGTGKYDYGYTF.